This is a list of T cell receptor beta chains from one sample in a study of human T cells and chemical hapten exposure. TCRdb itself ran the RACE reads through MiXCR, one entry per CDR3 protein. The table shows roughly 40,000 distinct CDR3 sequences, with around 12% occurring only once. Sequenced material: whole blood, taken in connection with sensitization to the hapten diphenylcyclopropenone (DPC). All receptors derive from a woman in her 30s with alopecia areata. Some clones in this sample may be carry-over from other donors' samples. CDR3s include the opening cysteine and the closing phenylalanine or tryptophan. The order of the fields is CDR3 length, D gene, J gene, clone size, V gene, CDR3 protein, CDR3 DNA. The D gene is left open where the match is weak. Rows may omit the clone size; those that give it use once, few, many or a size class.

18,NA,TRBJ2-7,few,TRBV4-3,CASSQFMAFGSVGSEQYF,TGCGCCAGCAGCCAATTTATGGCTTTCGGGAGTGTTGGGAGTGAGCAGTACTTC
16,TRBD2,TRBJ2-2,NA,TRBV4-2,CASSQDIAGNTGELFF,TGTGCCAGCAGCCAAGATATAGCGGGGAACACCGGGGAGCTGTTTTTT
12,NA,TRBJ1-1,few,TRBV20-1,CSARDLAGRAFF,TGCAGTGCTAGAGATCTGGCGGGGAGAGCTTTCTTT
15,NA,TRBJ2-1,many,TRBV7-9,CASSPSLTEFLWQFF,TGTGCCAGCAGCCCATCACTTACGGAGTTTCTTTGGCAGTTCTTC
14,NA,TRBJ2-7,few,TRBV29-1,CSAKPSYISYEQYF,TGCAGCGCTAAACCTAGCTATATCTCCTACGAGCAGTACTTC
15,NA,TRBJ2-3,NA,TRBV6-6,CASSYGPGGTDTQYF,TGTGCCAGCAGTTATGGCCCGGGCGGCACAGATACGCAGTATTTT
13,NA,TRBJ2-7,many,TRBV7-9,CASTIGDVDEQYF,TGTGCCAGCACCATAGGGGACGTGGACGAGCAGTACTTC
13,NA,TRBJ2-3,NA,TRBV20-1,CSARVGNTDTQYF,TGCAGTGCTAGAGTCGGAAACACAGATACGCAGTATTTT
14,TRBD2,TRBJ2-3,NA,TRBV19,CATVAGAAQDTQYF,TGTGCCACTGTGGCGGGAGCAGCTCAAGATACGCAGTATTTT
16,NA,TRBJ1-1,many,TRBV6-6,CASTHSLGLGDTEAFF,TGTGCCAGCACCCACTCCCTAGGCTTGGGAGACACTGAAGCTTTCTTT